The rows below give T cell receptor beta chains drawn from one sample of a study of cytomegalovirus exposure and HLA in healthy donors. Libraries were prepared by immunoSEQ multiplex PCR; TCRdb keeps only in-frame clonotypes and omits some of them. The table shows some 99,000 clones, with 81% occurring only once. The specimen sequenced was PBMCs. These receptors were taken from a woman younger than 45 in good health and CMV-seronegative. Each CDR3 is given with its conserved first and last residue. Fields, in order: V gene, J gene, clone size, D gene, CDR3 protein, CDR3 DNA. The D gene is left open where the match is weak. Clone size appears in some rows only: once, few, many, or a class for an expanded clone.

TRBV7-7,TRBJ2-2,few,NA,CASSLQGRTGELFF,TGTGCTAGCAGCTTACAGGGCCGGACCGGGGAGCTGTTTTTT
TRBV6-4,TRBJ2-1,NA,NA,CASSVGGEQFF,TGTGCCAGCAGTGTAGGCGGTGAGCAGTTCTTC
TRBV28,TRBJ1-2,NA,TRBD1,CASRGQGIANYGYTF,TGTGCCAGCAGGGGACAGGGAATAGCTAACTATGGCTACACCTTC
TRBV30,TRBJ1-3,NA,NA,CAWSPGGWDTIYF,TGTGCCTGGAGTCCGGGGGGCTGGGACACCATATATTTT
TRBV7-8,TRBJ2-6,NA,NA,CASSLQGPRSGANVLTF,TGTGCCAGCAGCTTACAGGGGCCCCGCTCTGGGGCCAACGTCCTGACTTTC
TRBV5-6,TRBJ2-3,NA,TRBD2,CASSLVAGGTDTQYF,TGTGCCAGCAGCTTGGTAGCGGGAGGGACAGATACGCAGTATTTT
TRBV29-1,TRBJ1-6,NA,NA,CSVDRGRKSSPLHF,TGCAGCGTTGATAGGGGTAGAAAGTCTTCACCCCTCCACTTT
TRBV11-3,TRBJ2-1,few,TRBD1,CASRKTGTGSYNEQFF,TGTGCCAGCAGAAAAACCGGGACAGGGTCCTACAATGAGCAGTTCTTC
TRBV4-1,TRBJ2-7,NA,TRBD1,CASSQASQGASEQYF,TGCGCCAGCAGCCAAGCTTCACAGGGGGCGAGCGAGCAGTACTTC
TRBV5-6,TRBJ2-5,NA,NA,CASSLVAREETQYF,TGTGCCAGCAGCTTGGTGGCCAGGGAAGAGACCCAGTACTTC
TRBV7-2,TRBJ2-1,NA,TRBD2,CASSISGLAGYYNEQFF,TGTGCCAGCAGCATATCCGGACTAGCGGGCTACTACAATGAGCAGTTCTTC
TRBV6-4,TRBJ2-1,NA,TRBD2,CASSVLAGLNEQFF,TGTGCCAGCAGTGTCCTAGCGGGGTTGAATGAGCAGTTCTTC
TRBV11-2,TRBJ2-1,NA,NA,CASSPGRGFSSYNEQFF,TGTGCCAGCAGCCCCGGGAGAGGATTCTCCTCCTACAATGAGCAGTTCTTC
TRBV4-1,TRBJ2-5,NA,TRBD1,CASSQEIETGRTQYF,TGCGCCAGCAGCCAAGAGATTGAGACAGGGAGGACCCAGTACTTC
TRBV9,TRBJ1-2,few,NA,CASSPPTSLNYGYTF,TGTGCCAGCAGCCCCCCAACATCCCTGAACTATGGCTACACCTTC
TRBV7-9,TRBJ2-3,NA,TRBD2,CASIGLAGDTQYF,TGTGCCAGCATTGGACTAGCGGGAGATACGCAGTATTTT
TRBV4-2,TRBJ2-7,NA,NA,CASSQDGAFPSEQYF,TGTGCCAGCAGCCAAGATGGAGCGTTTCCCAGCGAGCAGTACTTC
TRBV19,TRBJ1-1,NA,NA,CASSIDRRTDTEAFF,TGTGCCAGTAGTATAGATCGGAGGACAGACACTGAAGCTTTCTTT
TRBV5-1,TRBJ1-1,NA,NA,CASYFTAGNTEAFF,TGCGCCAGCTATTTTACAGCAGGGAACACTGAAGCTTTCTTT
TRBV20-1,TRBJ2-5,NA,NA,CSAVAEETQYF,TGCAGTGCTGTAGCTGAAGAGACCCAGTACTTC
TRBV4-1,TRBJ2-7,NA,NA,CASSFRELYEQYF,TGCGCCAGCAGCTTCCGGGAGCTCTACGAGCAGTACTTC
TRBV7-9,TRBJ2-1,NA,NA,CASSLTVVGAEQFF,TGTGCCAGCAGCTTGACAGTAGTTGGTGCTGAGCAGTTCTTC
TRBV2,TRBJ1-1,NA,NA,CASETAEAFF,TGTGCCAGCGAGACAGCTGAAGCTTTCTTT
TRBV7-9,TRBJ2-1,NA,TRBD2,CASSLRLAGDLDEQFF,TGTGCCAGCAGCCTACGACTAGCGGGAGATTTGGATGAGCAGTTCTTC
TRBV7-2,TRBJ2-5,NA,NA,CASSLGTVQETQYF,TGTGCCAGCAGCTTAGGGACAGTCCAAGAGACCCAGTACTTC
TRBV6-1,TRBJ2-3,few,TRBD2,CASGEGDTQYF,TGTGCCAGCGGGGAGGGGGATACGCAGTATTTT
TRBV7-2,TRBJ2-2,NA,NA,CASSWAYAGGLGELFF,TGTGCCAGCAGCTGGGCATATGCTGGGGGCCTCGGGGAGCTGTTTTTT
TRBV27,TRBJ2-1,NA,TRBD2,CASSSGTSAYNEQFF,TGTGCCAGCAGTTCGGGGACTAGCGCATACAATGAGCAGTTCTTC
TRBV19,TRBJ1-2,few,NA,CASSIDGEYGYTF,TGTGCCAGTAGTATTGACGGAGAATATGGCTACACCTTC
TRBV6-6,TRBJ2-1,NA,TRBD2,CASRQGLAGRNEQFF,TGTGCCAGCAGGCAAGGACTAGCGGGTAGAAATGAGCAGTTCTTC
TRBV30,TRBJ2-7,few,TRBD1,CAWRPTGATGEQYF,TGTGCCTGGAGGCCGACAGGGGCGACGGGGGAGCAGTACTTC
TRBV11-2,TRBJ2-2,NA,NA,CASRGLRGVGELFF,TGTGCCAGCAGAGGGCTCCGCGGGGTCGGGGAGCTGTTTTTT
TRBV10-3,TRBJ2-7,NA,TRBD1,CATRQGSYEQYF,TGTGCCACCAGACAGGGTTCCTACGAGCAGTACTTC
TRBV6-5,TRBJ1-1,once,NA,CASSLGGFDTEAFF,TGTGCCAGCAGCCTGGGAGGATTCGACACTGAAGCTTTCTTT
TRBV28,TRBJ2-7,NA,TRBD1,CASSTMDRGLSYEQYF,TGTGCCAGCAGTACTATGGACAGGGGTCTTTCCTACGAGCAGTACTTC
TRBV9,TRBJ2-3,NA,NA,CASSVKSGSTDTQYF,TGTGCCAGCAGCGTAAAGAGCGGAAGCACAGATACGCAGTATTTT
TRBV12-5,TRBJ2-7,few,NA,CASGSGIRGEQYF,TGTGCTAGTGGCTCTGGTATACGGGGCGAGCAGTACTTC